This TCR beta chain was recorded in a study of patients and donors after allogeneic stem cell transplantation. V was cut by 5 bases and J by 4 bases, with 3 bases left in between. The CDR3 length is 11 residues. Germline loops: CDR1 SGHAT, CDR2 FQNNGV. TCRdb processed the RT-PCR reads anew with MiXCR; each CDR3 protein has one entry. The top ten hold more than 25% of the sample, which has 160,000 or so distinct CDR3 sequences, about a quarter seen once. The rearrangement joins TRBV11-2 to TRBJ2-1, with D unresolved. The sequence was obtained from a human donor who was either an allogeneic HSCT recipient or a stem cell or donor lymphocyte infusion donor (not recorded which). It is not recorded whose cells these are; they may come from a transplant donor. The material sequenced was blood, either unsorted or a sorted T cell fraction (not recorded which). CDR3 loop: CASSEYNEQFF. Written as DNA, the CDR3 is TGTGCCAGCAGCGAGTACAATGAGCAGTTCTTC.